Listed below are T cell receptor beta chains from one sample, sequenced in a study of T cell responses to AZD1222 COVID-19 vaccine. Produced via immunoSEQ multiplex PCR; TCRdb's table is partial and in-frame only. The sample yields some 130,000 clones, 75% to 90% seen once. The input for sequencing was peripheral blood, taken on day 0 of AZD1222 vaccination. All receptors derive from an adult in good health. Both conserved end residues are part of each CDR3. The D gene is left open where the match is weak. A clone size is listed for some rows: how often the clone was seen (once, few, many), or a class if it is expanded.

v_call	clone_size	d_call	j_call	cdr3_aa	cdr3_nt
TRBV19	-	-	TRBJ2-3	CASSGQGLTDTQYF	TGTGCCAGTAGTGGGCAGGGTTTGACAGATACGCAGTATTTT
TRBV5-1	-	TRBD1	TRBJ1-2	CASSLGDRPNYGYTF	TGCGCCAGCAGCTTGGGGGACAGACCTAACTATGGCTACACCTTC
TRBV19	-	-	TRBJ2-7	CASRRVVGSLSNEQYF	TGTGCCAGTAGACGAGTCGTGGGGTCGCTCTCCAACGAGCAGTACTTC
TRBV30	-	TRBD1	TRBJ1-6	CAWSDGQGSTSPLHF	TGTGCCTGGAGTGACGGACAGGGTAGCACTTCACCCCTCCACTTT
TRBV4-2	once	-	TRBJ1-2	CASSQFFGTTGNYGYTF	TGTGCCAGCAGCCAATTTTTCGGGACTACAGGGAACTATGGCTACACCTTC
TRBV28	-	-	TRBJ1-4	CASSTRGFGDEKLFF	TGTGCCAGCAGTACCAGGGGCTTCGGAGATGAAAAACTGTTTTTT
TRBV3-1/TRBV3-2	-	TRBD1	TRBJ1-5	CASSRDSTHQPQHF	TGTGCCAGCAGCCGGGACAGTACCCATCAGCCCCAGCATTTT
TRBV9	-	-	TRBJ1-4	CASSVDREGWTNEKLFF	TGTGCCAGCAGCGTAGACAGGGAAGGCTGGACTAATGAAAAACTGTTTTTT
TRBV30	-	-	TRBJ1-2	CAWSVPRHRLVRGYTF	TGTGCCTGGAGTGTACCCCGCCACAGGCTGGTGAGGGGCTACACCTTC
TRBV11-2	-	-	TRBJ2-6	CASSSVRGLAGANVLTF	TGTGCCAGCAGCTCTGTTAGGGGCCTAGCTGGGGCCAACGTCCTGACTTTC
TRBV30	-	TRBD2	TRBJ2-1	CAWSAIGLAGVEDEQFF	TGTGCCTGGAGTGCGATTGGACTAGCGGGAGTTGAGGATGAGCAGTTCTTC
TRBV7-9	-	TRBD1	TRBJ1-2	CASSPRTGFYSGYTF	TGTGCCAGCAGCCCACGGACAGGGTTCTATTCTGGCTACACCTTC
TRBV3-1/TRBV3-2	-	-	TRBJ1-6	CASSPRLQRGSPLHF	TGTGCCAGCAGCCCCCGGTTGCAGCGGGGTTCACCCCTCCACTTT
TRBV19	-	-	TRBJ2-2	CASSIGPPGELFF	TGTGCCAGTAGTATCGGGCCTCCCGGGGAGCTGTTTTTT
TRBV5-4	-	TRBD2	TRBJ2-3	CASSGWSSGRADTQYF	TGTGCCAGCAGCGGGTGGTCTAGCGGGAGAGCAGATACGCAGTATTTT
TRBV11-3	-	TRBD2	TRBJ2-1	CASSGGPINEQFF	TGTGCCAGCTCGGGAGGGCCGATCAATGAGCAGTTCTTC
TRBV23-1	-	-	TRBJ2-7	CASSPTPGRSSSYEQYF	TGCGCCAGCAGTCCGACCCCCGGGCGGAGCAGCTCCTACGAGCAGTACTTC
TRBV19	few	-	TRBJ2-2	CASSASLGRNTGELFF	TGTGCCAGTAGTGCGTCCCTGGGGCGAAACACCGGGGAGCTGTTTTTT
TRBV24-1	-	-	TRBJ2-5	CATTDSPNTQYF	TGTGCCACCACGGACAGTCCGAACACCCAGTACTTC
TRBV24-1	few	-	TRBJ2-3	CATSEMGISGEPIDTQYF	TGTGCCACCAGTGAAATGGGGATATCGGGAGAACCCATAGATACGCAGTATTTT
TRBV30	-	-	TRBJ2-1	CASARSSYNEQFF	TGTGCCTCGGCGCGGAGCTCCTACAATGAGCAGTTCTTC
TRBV2	few	-	TRBJ1-2	CASSEFAPNYGYTF	TGTGCCAGCAGTGAGTTCGCACCTAACTATGGCTACACCTTC
TRBV29-1	-	TRBD1	TRBJ1-1	CSATTGGGTEAFF	TGCAGCGCCACTACAGGGGGTGGAACTGAAGCTTTCTTT
TRBV27	-	-	TRBJ2-7	CASGSKTSVYEQYF	TGTGCCAGCGGCTCCAAGACTAGTGTTTACGAGCAGTACTTC
TRBV3-1/TRBV3-2	-	-	TRBJ2-1	CASSQETRGSNEQFF	TGTGCCAGCAGCCAAGAGACTAGAGGATCCAATGAGCAGTTCTTC
TRBV19	-	-	TRBJ2-7	CASSIFEAGRNEQYF	TGTGCCAGTAGTATATTCGAGGCAGGTCGGAACGAGCAGTACTTC
TRBV19	-	-	TRBJ1-2	CASSPTPGGYGYTF	TGTGCCAGTAGCCCCACTCCTGGGGGGTATGGCTACACCTTC
TRBV30	-	-	TRBJ1-2	CAWRGANYGYTF	TGTGCCTGGAGAGGGGCTAACTATGGCTACACCTTC
TRBV5-1	-	-	TRBJ2-5	CASSFSGGGETQYF	TGCGCCAGCAGCTTCTCCGGGGGAGGTGAGACCCAGTACTTC
TRBV6-1	-	-	TRBJ2-4	CASSESGLAKNIQYF	TGTGCCAGCAGTGAATCAGGGCTCGCCAAAAACATTCAGTACTTC
TRBV30	-	TRBD1	TRBJ1-1	CAWSPHRGRTEAFF	TGTGCCTGGAGTCCTCATAGGGGGCGAACTGAAGCTTTCTTT
TRBV5-1	-	-	TRBJ2-7	CASSTWEGDYEQYF	TGCGCCAGCAGCACCTGGGAAGGGGACTACGAGCAGTACTTC
TRBV2	-	TRBD1	TRBJ1-1	CASSKLPGGPGNTEAFF	TGTGCCAGCAGTAAACTCCCAGGGGGCCCAGGGAACACTGAAGCTTTCTTT
TRBV4-2	-	TRBD2	TRBJ2-3	CASSHQAGAGTDTQYF	TGTGCCAGCAGCCACCAAGCGGGAGCTGGCACAGATACGCAGTATTTT
TRBV18	once	TRBD2	TRBJ2-1	CASSPGLAGLDEQFF	TGTGCCAGCTCACCAGGACTAGCGGGATTGGATGAGCAGTTCTTC
TRBV18	-	-	TRBJ1-5	CASSPPGQPQHF	TGTGCCAGCTCACCACCGGGTCAGCCCCAGCATTTT
TRBV18	-	-	TRBJ1-3	CASSLSDRISGNTIYF	TGTGCCAGCTCACTAAGCGACAGGATCTCTGGAAACACCATATATTTT
TRBV28	-	-	TRBJ1-2	CASSGDGYYGYTF	TGTGCCAGCAGTGGGGACGGATACTATGGCTACACCTTC
TRBV28	few	-	TRBJ2-4	CASSRQPGNIQYF	TGTGCCAGCAGTCGACAGCCAGGGAACATTCAGTACTTC
TRBV12-3/TRBV12-4	-	-	TRBJ1-6	CASTLLLNSPLHF	TGTGCCAGCACCCTCCTCTTAAATTCACCCCTCCACTTT
TRBV19	once	TRBD1	TRBJ1-6	CASSVSTGGNSPLHF	TGTGCCAGTAGCGTCTCGACAGGGGGTAATTCACCCCTCCACTTT
TRBV3-1/TRBV3-2	-	-	TRBJ2-2	CASSPLARGGELFF	TGTGCCAGCAGTCCACTGGCCCGCGGCGGGGAGCTGTTTTTT
TRBV19	-	-	TRBJ1-1	CASRKKGVNTEAFF	TGTGCCAGCCGGAAGAAGGGAGTGAACACTGAAGCTTTCTTT
TRBV21-1	-	-	TRBJ1-5	CASSIRGWTGRVYSNQPQHF	TGTGCCAGCAGCATCCGGGGGTGGACAGGGAGAGTCTATAGCAATCAGCCCCAGCATTTT
TRBV2	-	TRBD2	TRBJ2-1	CASSDGTSGTGGEQFF	TGTGCCAGCAGCGACGGGACTAGCGGCACGGGTGGTGAGCAGTTCTTC
TRBV4-1	-	-	TRBJ1-2	CASSQNGAEGYTF	TGCGCCAGCAGCCAAAATGGGGCGGAGGGCTACACCTTC
TRBV7-6	-	-	TRBJ2-6	CASSSRTGPGQSGANVLTF	TGTGCCAGCAGCTCCAGAACGGGACCCGGGCAATCTGGGGCCAACGTCCTGACTTTC